Sequencing of this TCR beta chain was carried out in a study of cytomegalovirus exposure and HLA in healthy donors. Study conclusions and caveats: Reported results showed that the classifier diagnosed cytomegalovirus status with high specificity and sensitivity. Later on, a genetic analysis was performed. It linked a missense variant in DCLRE1C with V- and J-gene trimming of TCR beta. CMV antigen specificity of a few CMV-associated chains was confirmed in vitro.

The primer mix had 60 Vbeta and 13 Jbeta primers. TCRdb's copy holds only in-frame clones and misses some; the assay was immunoSEQ multiplex PCR. In the table there are about 110,000 clones, roughly 78% of which are singletons. Concerning this clone: Antigen unknown.

Input material: PBMCs. The sequence was collected from a woman aged 25 to 39 in good health and CMV-seronegative.

The CDR3 region is CASTSGGGQGDTDTQYF. The DNA of the CDR3 is TGCGCCAGCACCTCCGGAGGGGGACAGGGGGATACAGATACGCAGTATTTT. The V and J genes are TRBV10-2 and TRBJ2-3; TRBD1 matches at 11 bases. This CDR3 region has 17 residues. CDR1 is WSHSY, CDR2 SAAADI, per germline. J lost 3 bases, V lost 7 bases, and 12 bases had no gene match.